The 24 T cell receptor beta chains below were found in one sample sequenced in a study of chemoradiotherapy in HPV16-positive cancers. Sequenced by immunoSEQ multiplex PCR; TCRdb stores in-frame clones only, minus some. The sample holds thousands of clones, just under 85% seen once. The sample here was blood, taken from a patient who underwent chemoradiotherapy. The receptors derive from a human donor with HPV-associated anogenital cancer.

The DNA for the CDR3 is TGTGCCAGCAGTGAAGGTATTCCGGGACAGACTGAAGCTTTCTTT. This codes for CASSEGIPGQTEAFF. This chain joins TRBV6-1 and TRBJ1-1; 7 bases line up with TRBD1. Per the germline V gene, CDR1 is MNHNS and CDR2 is SASEGT. The CDR3 consists of 15 residues. Germline trimming cut 1 base from V and 5 bases from J; bases unmatched to any gene: 7.

This clone was seen only a few times. This chain joins TRBV7-3 and TRBJ1-2; D gene ambiguous. CDR1 is SGHTA, CDR2 FQGTGA, per germline. V was clipped by 6 bases and J by 6 bases, with 14 bases between them. The CDR3 has 13 amino acids. CDR3 coding DNA: TGTGCCAGCAGTCACACCCCGAGCGATGGCTACACCTTC. This gives the protein CASSHTPSDGYTF.

V is TRBV6-1 and J is TRBJ2-3; D tentatively fits TRBD1 or TRBD2 (5 bases each). The germline V gene has CDR1 MNHNS and CDR2 SASEGT. This CDR3 contains 19 residues. The V and J ends lost 3 bases and 2 bases respectively, with 24 bases between them. CDR3 sequence: CASSDVVFRGRVITDTQYF. CDR3 coding DNA: TGTGCCAGCAGTGACGTTGTTTTTCGGGGCAGGGTTATCACAGATACGCAGTATTTT.

In its sample, this clone was seen a few times. The chain joins TRBV18 to TRBJ1-2; 9 bases are a match to TRBD1. Germline V gene data show CDR1 as KGHSH and CDR2 as LQKENI. The V and J ends lost 4 bases and 7 bases, in that order; junction bases with no gene match: 13. This CDR3 is built from 16 residues. CDR3 amino acids: CASSLGTGMDRGGYTF. As DNA, the CDR3 is TGTGCCAGCTCACTCGGGACGGGCATGGACAGGGGTGGCTACACCTTC.

The rearrangement joins TRBV7-9 to TRBJ2-1; D gene unclear. The V end was cut by 6 bases, the J end by 3 bases, with 9 bases between. Germline CDR1 reads SEHNR; CDR2 reads FQNEAQ (reference sequence). This CDR3 is 13 amino acids long. The CDR3 sequence is CASSVSHYNEQFF. DNA for the CDR3: TGTGCCAGCAGTGTCAGCCACTACAATGAGCAGTTCTTC.

The chain is built from TRBV15 and TRBJ2-6; D might be TRBD1 (5 bases). This CDR3 is 17 amino acids long. The V gene lost 0 bases and the J gene lost 1 base, with 10 bases spanning the gap. Germline loops: CDR1 LNHNV, CDR2 YYDKDF (reference sequence). CDR3 DNA sequence: TGTGCCACCAGCAGAGATGGACCAGGGTCTGGGGCCAACGTCCTGACTTTC. It is translated as CATSRDGPGSGANVLTF.

This chain joins TRBV27 and TRBJ2-7; unclear D gene. The CDR3 runs 13 residues. Trimming shortened V by 4 bases and J by 4 bases, and 11 bases separated the two germline ends. Germline CDR1 and CDR2: MNHEY and SMNVEV (reference sequence). Written as DNA, the CDR3 is TGTGCCAGCAGTTCCCTTTTCGGGTACGAGCAGTACTTC. Translating it yields CASSSLFGYEQYF.

The rearrangement uses TRBV5-4 and TRBJ1-2; D is possibly TRBD1 (6 bases). Germline V gene lookup returns CDR1 SGHNT and CDR2 YYREEE (reference sequence). This CDR3 comprises 14 residues. V lost 4 bases and J 7 bases, leaving 17 bases between the germline ends. The CDR3 here is CASSAGGGLGGYTF. The CDR3 DNA sequence: TGTGCCAGCAGCGCCGGGGGGGGGCTGGGTGGCTACACCTTC.

This clone appeared a single time. The chain employs TRBV19 and TRBJ2-1, with no clear D. The V end was cut by 3 bases, the J end by 5 bases, with 5 bases between. The CDR3 runs to 12 residues. CDR1 and CDR2 (germline): LNHDA, SQIVND (reference sequence). DNA of the CDR3: TGTGCCAGTAGTATTCCCAACAATGAGCAGTTCTTC. Its translation is CASSIPNNEQFF. Complete variable domain (other parts from reference TRBV19 and TRBJ2-1): DGGITQSPKYLFRKEGQNVTLSCEQNLNHDAMYWYRQDPGQGLRLIYYSQIVNDFQKGDIAEGYSVSREKKESFPLTVTSAQKNPTAFYLCASSIPNNEQFFGPGTRLTVL.

V gene TRBV9 combines with J gene TRBJ1-2; unclear D gene. Trimming stripped 0 bases from V and 6 bases from J, with 9 bases between. The CDR3 contains 13 residues. Per germline, CDR1 SGDLS and CDR2 YYNGEE. The CDR3 reads CASSVAQLDGYTF. The DNA of the CDR3 is TGTGCCAGCAGCGTAGCACAGTTGGATGGCTACACCTTC.

Within the sample, this clone is large (0.1 to 1%). V is TRBV6-4 and J is TRBJ2-5; a possible D gene is TRBD2 (6 bases). V lost 0 bases, J lost 2 bases, and 10 bases lay in between. This CDR3 region has 15 residues. Germline values: CDR1 MRHNA, CDR2 SNTAGT. The CDR3: CASSDSNGGQETQYF. As DNA, the CDR3 is TGTGCCAGCAGTGACTCTAACGGGGGACAAGAGACCCAGTACTTC.

The V call is TRBV27, the J call TRBJ1-6; tentative D call: TRBD1 (6 bases). Trimming shortened V by 3 bases and J by 5 bases, and 8 bases separated the two germline ends. The germline V gene encodes CDR1 MNHEY and CDR2 SMNVEV (reference sequence). This CDR3 spans 14 amino acids. The CDR3 DNA sequence: TGTGCCAGCAGTTTCAGGGGCCATAATTCACCCCTCCACTTT. This encodes CASSFRGHNSPLHF.

The CDR3 is CASRGLAGGQETQYF. The CDR3 bases are TGTGCCAGCAGGGGACTAGCGGGTGGACAAGAGACCCAGTACTTC. The gene calls are TRBV5-6 and TRBJ2-5; 12 bases map to TRBD2. This CDR3 has 15 amino acids. V trimming: 5 bases; J trimming: 2 bases; junction bases outside the gene matches: 4. CDR1 SGHDT and CDR2 YYEEEE come from the germline V gene.

This chain joins TRBV9 and TRBJ2-7; D is perhaps TRBD2 (5 bases). This CDR3 spans 17 amino acids. Trimming took 0 bases from V and 2 from J, leaving 18 bases between them. Germline CDR1 SGDLS, CDR2 YYNGEE. This chain's CDR3 is CASSVGFSGVLPYEQYF. Written as DNA, the CDR3 is TGTGCCAGCAGCGTAGGCTTCTCCGGGGTGTTACCCTACGAGCAGTACTTC.

The chain carries TRBV5-4 and TRBJ2-5; possibly TRBD2 for D (6 bases). The CDR3 runs 14 residues. Germline V gives CDR1 SGHNT, CDR2 YYREEE (reference sequence). Trimming took 4 bases from V and 4 from J, leaving 14 bases between them. The CDR3 loop reads CASSPGGRSETQYF. The CDR3 DNA reads TGTGCCAGCAGCCCAGGTGGGAGGTCAGAGACCCAGTACTTC.

The count of this clone is one. The V and J genes are TRBV19 and TRBJ1-4; no firm D call. There are 14 residues in the CDR3. Trimming pared 7 bases from V and 0 bases from J, leaving 9 bases between. Germline loops: CDR1 LNHDA, CDR2 SQIVND (reference sequence). The CDR3 sequence: CASTRQTTNEKLFF. The CDR3 bases are TGTGCCAGTACGCGACAAACAACTAATGAAAAACTGTTTTTT.

The chain links TRBV5-6 to TRBJ1-6; 7 nucleotides agree with TRBD1. J was trimmed by 5 bases and V by 4 bases; bases with no gene match: 9. CDR3 length: 16 amino acids. From germline, CDR1 is SGHDT and CDR2 YYEEEE. Here the CDR3 reads CASSPFWTGDNSPLHF. The CDR3 coding sequence is TGTGCCAGCAGCCCGTTTTGGACAGGTGATAATTCACCCCTCCACTTT.

J is TRBJ2-1 and V is TRBV5-5, with D perhaps matching TRBD2 (5 bases). V was cut by 0 bases and J by 7 bases, with 5 bases left in between. Germline V gene data show CDR1 as SGHKS and CDR2 as YYEKEE (reference sequence). The CDR3 loop spans 12 amino acids. The chain's CDR3 is CASSLAGNEQFF. CDR3 in DNA: TGTGCCAGCAGCTTGGCGGGGAATGAGCAGTTCTTC.

The J gene is TRBJ2-1, the V gene TRBV7-3; 12 bases line up with TRBD2. The germline V gene encodes CDR1 SGHTA and CDR2 FQGTGA. This CDR3 is built from 14 residues. Trimming removed 8 bases from V and 8 bases from J; junction bases left unmatched: 7. The CDR3 loop is CASSLAGGLDEQFF. The CDR3 DNA follows: TGTGCCAGCTCCCTAGCGGGGGGGCTCGATGAGCAGTTCTTC.

The rearrangement joins TRBV19 to TRBJ1-3, with a possible D match to TRBD1 (5 bases). The CDR3 totals 15 residues. Per the germline V gene, CDR1 is LNHDA and CDR2 is SQIVND (reference sequence). The V end was cut by 8 bases, the J end by 0 bases, with 14 bases between. CDR3 residues: CASGGGSSSGNTIYF. The CDR3, as DNA: TGTGCCAGTGGGGGTGGGAGTTCCTCTGGAAACACCATATATTTT. The entire variable domain, with the rest obtained from reference TRBV19 and TRBJ1-3, is as follows: DGGITQSPKYLFRKEGQNVTLSCEQNLNHDAMYWYRQDPGQGLRLIYYSQIVNDFQKGDIAEGYSVSREKKESFPLTVTSAQKNPTAFYLCASGGGSSSGNTIYFGEGSWLTVV.

This chain joins TRBV4-2 and TRBJ1-3; D is undetermined. Trimming pared 0 bases from V and 0 bases from J, leaving 9 bases between. The CDR3 spans 16 residues. CDR1 LGHNA and CDR2 YNFKEQ come from the germline V gene. The CDR3 sequence is CASSQEVRFSGNTIYF. The CDR3 coding sequence is TGTGCCAGCAGCCAAGAGGTACGCTTCTCTGGAAACACCATATATTTT.

This clone was detected only once. V usage is TRBV6-5 and J usage is TRBJ2-5, with D uncertain. Germline lookup yields CDR1 MNHEY and CDR2 SVGAGI. CDR3 length equals 15 residues. Deletions cut 3 bases from V and 2 bases from J, with 13 bases between. The CDR3 spells CASSYLSSGQETQYF. The CDR3 nucleotides read TGTGCCAGCAGTTATCTGTCTTCAGGTCAAGAGACCCAGTACTTC.

This clone was picked up one time. The rearrangement uses TRBV19 and TRBJ2-1, with D unclear. CDR1 and CDR2 (germline): LNHDA, SQIVND (reference sequence). Between the trimmed V and J ends, which lost 6 bases and 2 bases, there was a span of 23 bases. CDR3 size: 18 residues. The CDR3: CASSPYSGHPQTYNEQFF. CDR3 bases: TGTGCCAGTAGCCCCTACTCGGGTCACCCCCAAACCTACAATGAGCAGTTCTTC.

The genes are TRBV7-9 and TRBJ2-1; D possibly corresponds to TRBD2 (6 bases). The CDR3 is 14 residues long. V was clipped by 10 bases and J by 9 bases, with 22 bases between them. Germline lookup yields CDR1 SEHNR and CDR2 FQNEAQ (reference sequence). The CDR3 protein is CATRNQGRGGEQFF. The CDR3 bases are TGTGCCACCAGAAACCAAGGGCGGGGCGGTGAGCAGTTCTTC.